Listed below are T cell receptor beta chains from one sample, sequenced in a study of blood T cell repertoires in COVID-19. Sequenced by immunoSEQ multiplex PCR; TCRdb stores in-frame clones only, minus some. The table lists over 150,000 clones, about 88% of them singletons. Sequenced: peripheral blood. The source of these receptors is a man aged 45-60 years with COVID-19, enrolled during active disease. Both conserved end residues are part of each CDR3. A D gene is named only where the DNA matches it firmly. Size is omitted from some rows. Given values are once, few, many or a class for expanded clones.

>NA|TRBV29-1|TRBJ2-3|16|TRBD2
TGCAGCGTGACTAGCGGGAGAATGGGAAGGACAGATACGCAGTATTTT
CSVTSGRMGRTDTQYF
>NA|TRBV5-6|TRBJ2-7|15|NA
TGTGCCAGCAGCCCACAAGGGACTTTTGCCTACGAGCAGTACTTC
CASSPQGTFAYEQYF
>NA|TRBV4-1|TRBJ2-7|16|TRBD1
TGCGCCAGCAGCCAAACTCCGGGACAGGGGGCCTACGAGCAGTACTTC
CASSQTPGQGAYEQYF
>NA|TRBV6-5|TRBJ1-1|14|TRBD1
TGTGCCAGCAGTTACTCCGGGGACAGAGTTGAAGCTTTCTTT
CASSYSGDRVEAFF
>NA|TRBV28|TRBJ1-1|15|TRBD1
TGTGCCAGCAGTTCCCACAGGGGGGTGAACACTGAAGCTTTCTTT
CASSSHRGVNTEAFF
>NA|TRBV18|TRBJ2-7|16|TRBD2
TGTGCCAGCTCACCGCGGTCTAGCGGGGATACCTACGAGCAGTACTTC
CASSPRSSGDTYEQYF
>NA|TRBV12-3/TRBV12-4|TRBJ1-2|13|TRBD1
TGTGCCAGCAGATCGACAGGGATCTATGGCTACACCTTC
CASRSTGIYGYTF
>NA|TRBV7-2|TRBJ2-3|14|NA
TGTGCCAGCAGCTTCGGCGGATTCACAGATACGCAGTATTTT
CASSFGGFTDTQYF
>NA|TRBV28|TRBJ2-2|12|NA
TGTGCCAGCAGTCCCCCGGGCGGGGAGCTGTTTTTT
CASSPPGGELFF
>NA|TRBV3-1/TRBV3-2|TRBJ1-2|16|NA
TGTGCCAGCAGCCAAGCCTTGGGGCAGGGTAACAATGGCTACACCTTC
CASSQALGQGNNGYTF
>NA|TRBV6-4|TRBJ2-1|15|TRBD2
TGTGCCAGTACGCCTGGGACTAGCGGAAACGATGAGCAGTTCTTC
CASTPGTSGNDEQFF
>NA|TRBV27|TRBJ2-7|14|TRBD2
TGTGCCAGCAGCCAATTAGCGGGAGCTTACGAGCAGTACTTC
CASSQLAGAYEQYF
>NA|TRBV12-3/TRBV12-4|TRBJ2-3|12|NA
TGTGCCAGCAGCCAAAGCACAGATACGCAGTATTTT
CASSQSTDTQYF
>NA|TRBV24-1|TRBJ2-1|14|TRBD1
TGTGCCACCAGTGTGGGACAGGGAACCGATGAGCAGTTCTTC
CATSVGQGTDEQFF
>once|TRBV28|TRBJ1-4|15|TRBD1
TGTGCCAGTTCGTGGACAGGGGAATCTAATGAAAAACTGTTTTTT
CASSWTGESNEKLFF
>NA|TRBV7-3|TRBJ2-3|14|TRBD2
TGTGCCAGCAGCTTACAAGCGGGAGCAGATACGCAGTATTTT
CASSLQAGADTQYF
>NA|TRBV30|TRBJ2-6|14|NA
TGTGCCTGGAGTAAGGGGCCTGGGGCCAACGTCCTGACTTTC
CAWSKGPGANVLTF
>NA|TRBV10-1|TRBJ2-1|16|TRBD2
TGCGCCAGCAGTGCTATGAAGACTAGCGGGACAAATGAGCAGTTCTTC
CASSAMKTSGTNEQFF
>NA|TRBV7-2|TRBJ2-1|16|TRBD2
TGTGCCAGCAGCTTAGCTAGCGGGAGTACAGACAATGAGCAGTTCTTC
CASSLASGSTDNEQFF
>NA|TRBV6-4|TRBJ2-1|15|TRBD2
TGTGCCAGCAGTCCTAGCGGGAGCTCCTACAATGAGCAGTTCTTC
CASSPSGSSYNEQFF
>NA|TRBV19|TRBJ2-5|18|TRBD1
TGTGCCAGTAGTAGCCCAGGGGGACAGTGGGTTACTCGGGAGACCCAGTACTTC
CASSSPGGQWVTRETQYF
>NA|TRBV11-3|TRBJ2-7|13|NA
TGTGCCAGCAGCCCCGGCGGGACCGACGAGCAGTACTTC
CASSPGGTDEQYF
>NA|TRBV6-5|TRBJ2-2|14|NA
TGTGCCAGCACCCGGGTTATGGACACCGGGGAGCTGTTTTTT
CASTRVMDTGELFF
>NA|TRBV24-1|TRBJ2-1|14|NA
TGTGCCACCAGTGTGGGGGGGCTTGTAGATGAGCAGTTCTTC
CATSVGGLVDEQFF
>NA|TRBV19|TRBJ1-1|10|NA
TGTGCCAGTAGTTCGGTTGAAGCTTTCTTT
CASSSVEAFF
>NA|TRBV29-1|TRBJ2-5|13|TRBD1
TGCAGCGTTGAACAGGGGGATCGAGAGACCCAGTACTTC
CSVEQGDRETQYF
>NA|TRBV10-3|TRBJ2-7|15|TRBD1
TGTGCCATCTCCGGGACAGGGGTTGGCTCCTACGAGCAGTACTTC
CAISGTGVGSYEQYF
>NA|TRBV28|TRBJ1-5|15|TRBD1
TGTGCCAGCAGCCCGGCGAGGGGGCAGAATCAGCCCCAGCATTTT
CASSPARGQNQPQHF
>NA|TRBV28|TRBJ2-1|14|TRBD1
TGTGCCAGCAGTTTGGACAGGGGGCGGAATGAGCAGTTCTTC
CASSLDRGRNEQFF
>NA|TRBV18|TRBJ1-5|16|TRBD1
TGTGCCAGCTCACCAGGGACAGGGGATAGCAATCAGCCCCAGCATTTT
CASSPGTGDSNQPQHF
>NA|TRBV3-1/TRBV3-2|TRBJ1-1|16|NA
TGTGCCAGCAGTCCCTCGGGTCTAGGGGCAGGCACTGAAGCTTTCTTT
CASSPSGLGAGTEAFF
>NA|TRBV19|TRBJ1-2|14|NA
TGTGCCAGTAGTATAGGAGAAGCCGGGTATGGCTACACCTTC
CASSIGEAGYGYTF
>NA|TRBV18|TRBJ2-3|15|TRBD2
TGTGCCAGCTCAAGACTAGCGGGAGGTCCCGATACGCAGTATTTT
CASSRLAGGPDTQYF
>NA|TRBV9|TRBJ2-5|14|NA
TGTGCCAGCAGCGTAGCCCCGCAGGGGGAGACCCAGTACTTC
CASSVAPQGETQYF
>NA|TRBV5-6|TRBJ2-2|16|TRBD1
TGTGCCAGCAGCACAGGGACAGGGGGCAACACCGGGGAGCTGTTTTTT
CASSTGTGGNTGELFF
>once|TRBV19|TRBJ2-7|16|TRBD2
TGTGCCAGTATGGGAGTGACTACTAGCGGGAGTTTACAGCAGTACTTC
CASMGVTTSGSLQQYF
>NA|TRBV10-1|TRBJ2-1|16|NA
TGCGCCAGCAGTGTTTCGTCGCGGAGGCCTTCAGCTGAGCAGTTCTTC
CASSVSSRRPSAEQFF
>NA|TRBV2|TRBJ2-7|15|TRBD2
TGTGCCAGCAGTGAAGAGGGACTAGCGGCCTACGAGCAGTACTTC
CASSEEGLAAYEQYF
>NA|TRBV11-2|TRBJ2-1|15|TRBD2
TGTGCCAGCAGCACTTCGGGCGGGAGGGACAATGAGCAGTTCTTC
CASSTSGGRDNEQFF
>NA|TRBV5-6|TRBJ1-3|15|NA
TGTGCCAGCAGCTTGGCGACAGCGTCTGGAAACACCATATATTTT
CASSLATASGNTIYF
>NA|TRBV5-1|TRBJ2-5|15|TRBD2
TGCGCCAGCAGCTTGGGTGGACTAGCGCAAGAGACCCAGTACTTC
CASSLGGLAQETQYF
>NA|TRBV6-1|TRBJ2-1|16|TRBD2
TGTGCCAGCAGTGAAAACCCTAGCGGGAACTACAATGAGCAGTTCTTC
CASSENPSGNYNEQFF
>NA|TRBV5-4|TRBJ2-3|16|TRBD2
TGTGCCAGCAGCCAAGGGACTAGCAAATACACAGATACGCAGTATTTT
CASSQGTSKYTDTQYF
>NA|TRBV4-1|TRBJ1-3|17|TRBD1
TGCGCCAGCAGCCAAGATCAGCCAGGGGGCTCTGGAAACACCATATATTTT
CASSQDQPGGSGNTIYF
>NA|TRBV6-5|TRBJ2-7|13|TRBD1
TGTGCCAGCAGACCACAGGGGTCTTGGGTGCAGTACTTC
CASRPQGSWVQYF
>NA|TRBV12-3/TRBV12-4|TRBJ1-2|13|NA
TGTGCCAGCAGCCCAGTCCTCCAGGGGGGCTACACCTTC
CASSPVLQGGYTF
>NA|TRBV5-1|TRBJ2-5|14|TRBD1
TGCGCCAGCAGCACAACAGGGGGCCAAGAGACCCAGTACTTC
CASSTTGGQETQYF
>NA|TRBV2|TRBJ2-7|16|TRBD2
TGTGCCAGCAGTGAATTGGTGAGCGGGATGGGTCTCGAGCAGTACTTC
CASSELVSGMGLEQYF
>NA|TRBV25-1|TRBJ2-3|15|TRBD2
TGTGCCAGCAGTGAAATGCGGGGGGGGACAGATACGCAGTATTTT
CASSEMRGGTDTQYF
>NA|TRBV7-6|TRBJ1-3|16|NA
TGTGCCAGCAGCTTGGGGTCTGGGAGCTCTGGAAACACCATATATTTT
CASSLGSGSSGNTIYF
>NA|TRBV19|TRBJ1-1|15|NA
TGTGCCAGTAGTCTCCGGGACAACCCGAACACTGAAGCTTTCTTT
CASSLRDNPNTEAFF
>NA|TRBV3-1/TRBV3-2|TRBJ2-2|14|NA
TGTGCCAGCAGCCAGGACAGAAACACCGGGGAGCTGTTTTTT
CASSQDRNTGELFF
>NA|TRBV11-2|TRBJ2-3|15|TRBD2
TGTGCCAGCAGCCAACTAGCGGGATCTTTAGATACGCAGTATTTT
CASSQLAGSLDTQYF
>NA|TRBV18|TRBJ2-3|19|TRBD1
TGTGCCAGCTCACTGGGGACAGGGGGCGCTTGGGGGAACACAGATACGCAGTATTTT
CASSLGTGGAWGNTDTQYF
>NA|TRBV2|TRBJ1-4|15|TRBD1
TGTGCCAGCCGGACAGGGTATGCAACTAATGAAAAACTGTTTTTT
CASRTGYATNEKLFF
>NA|TRBV6-5|TRBJ2-7|15|TRBD1
TGTGCCAGCAGTTTACAGATCGACAGGGTCTACGAGCAGTACTTC
CASSLQIDRVYEQYF